This T cell receptor (beta chain) was captured by sequencing in a study of blood T cell repertoires in COVID-19. The germline gives CDR1 MDHEN, CDR2 SYDVKM. The CDR3 consists of 12 residues. V lost 7 bases, J lost 11 bases, and 12 bases lay in between. Per the study methods: Cell counts per sample came from amplifying reference gene primers. TCRdb's copy holds only in-frame clones and misses some; the assay was immunoSEQ multiplex PCR. D and trimming come from the DNA, and the V and J calls and clone size come from that table. The sample records fewer than 95,000 clones, roughly 87% being singletons. The sample taken for sequencing was peripheral blood. The TCR originated in a male donor with acute or convalescent COVID-19. The V call is TRBV28, the J call TRBJ1-6; no clear D. The DNA of the CDR3 is TGTGCCAGCAAAGCGGGATTTACACCCCTCCACTTT. Amino acid sequence: CASKAGFTPLHF.